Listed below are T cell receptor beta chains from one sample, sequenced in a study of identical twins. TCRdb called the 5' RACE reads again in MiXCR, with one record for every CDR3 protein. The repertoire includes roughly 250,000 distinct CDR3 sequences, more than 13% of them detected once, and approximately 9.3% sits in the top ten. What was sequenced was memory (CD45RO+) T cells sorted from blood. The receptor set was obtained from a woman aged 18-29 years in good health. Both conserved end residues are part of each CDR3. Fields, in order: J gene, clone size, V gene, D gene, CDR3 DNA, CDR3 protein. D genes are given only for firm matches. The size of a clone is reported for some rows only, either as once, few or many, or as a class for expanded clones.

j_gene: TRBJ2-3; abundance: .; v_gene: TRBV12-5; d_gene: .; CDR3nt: TGTGCTTGTATCGGGGGCGGAGATACGCAGTATTTT; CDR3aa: CACIGGGDTQYF
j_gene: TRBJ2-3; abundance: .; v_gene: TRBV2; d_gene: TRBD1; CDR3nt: TGTGCCAGCACAGACAGGGGGCGAGGAGATACGCAGTATTTT; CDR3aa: CASTDRGRGDTQYF
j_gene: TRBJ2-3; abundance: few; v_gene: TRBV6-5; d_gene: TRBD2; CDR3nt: TGTGCCAGCAGTTATGAAACTAGCGGGGGCGTAGATACGCAGTATTTT; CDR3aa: CASSYETSGGVDTQYF
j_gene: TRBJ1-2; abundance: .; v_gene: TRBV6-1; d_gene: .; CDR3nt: TGTGCCAGCACAATGGGGTTTGGGACAACCGGCTACACCTTC; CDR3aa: CASTMGFGTTGYTF
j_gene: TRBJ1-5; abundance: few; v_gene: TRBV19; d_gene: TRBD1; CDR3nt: TGTGCCCCAGGGGGGCGCAGCAATCAGCCCCAGCATTTT; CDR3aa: CAPGGRSNQPQHF
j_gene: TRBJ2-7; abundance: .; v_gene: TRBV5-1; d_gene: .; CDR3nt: TGCGCCAGCAGTTCTCCGGGCTCGGGGCAGTACTTC; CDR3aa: CASSSPGSGQYF
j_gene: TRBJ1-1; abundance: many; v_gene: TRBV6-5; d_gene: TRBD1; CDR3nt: TGTGCCAGCAGTTACGCTTGGACAGGGGCTGAAGCTTTCTTT; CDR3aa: CASSYAWTGAEAFF
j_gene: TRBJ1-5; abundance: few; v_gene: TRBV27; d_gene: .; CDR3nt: TGTGCCAGCAGGCCGTCTTTAGGAAATCAGCCCCAGCATTTT; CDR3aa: CASRPSLGNQPQHF
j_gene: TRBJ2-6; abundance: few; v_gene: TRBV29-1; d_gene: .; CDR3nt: TGCAGCGTTTACATAGCTGGGGCCAACGTCCTGACTTTC; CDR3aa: CSVYIAGANVLTF
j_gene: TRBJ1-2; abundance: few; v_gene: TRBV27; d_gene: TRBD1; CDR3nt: TGTGCCAGCAGAGGGACAGGGGGCGCCGGCTACACCTTC; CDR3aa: CASRGTGGAGYTF
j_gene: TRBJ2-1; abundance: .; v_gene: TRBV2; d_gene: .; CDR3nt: TGTGCCAGCGGTGGACAATACAATGAGCAGTTCTTC; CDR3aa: CASGGQYNEQFF
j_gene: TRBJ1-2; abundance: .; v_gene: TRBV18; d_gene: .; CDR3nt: TGTGCCAGCTCACCATCAGGGAGCTATGGCTACACCTTC; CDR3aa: CASSPSGSYGYTF
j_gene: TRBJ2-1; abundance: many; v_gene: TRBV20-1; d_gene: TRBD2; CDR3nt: TGCAGTGCTAGAGGGACTAGCGACTACAATGAGCAGTTCTTC; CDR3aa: CSARGTSDYNEQFF
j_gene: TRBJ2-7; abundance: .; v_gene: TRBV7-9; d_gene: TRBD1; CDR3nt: TGTGCCAGCAGTCGTACACCCGGGACAGGGACCTACGAGCAGTACTTC; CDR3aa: CASSRTPGTGTYEQYF
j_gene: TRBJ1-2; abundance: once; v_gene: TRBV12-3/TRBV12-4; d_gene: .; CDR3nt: TGTGCCAGCAGTTTAAATGGGTTGGGCTACACCTTC; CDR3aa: CASSLNGLGYTF
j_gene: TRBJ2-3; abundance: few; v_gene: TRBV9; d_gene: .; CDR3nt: TGTGCCAGCAGCCCCCAGGACCGTCATACGCAGTATTTT; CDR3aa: CASSPQDRHTQYF
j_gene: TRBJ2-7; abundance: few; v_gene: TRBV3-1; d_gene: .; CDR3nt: TGTGCCAGCAGCCAAGATAGGGGTTTTGAGCAGTACTTC; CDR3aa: CASSQDRGFEQYF
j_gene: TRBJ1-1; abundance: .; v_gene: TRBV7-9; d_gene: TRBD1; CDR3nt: TGTGCCAGCAGCTTTCTCGGACAGGGAAATGAAGCTTTCTTT; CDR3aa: CASSFLGQGNEAFF
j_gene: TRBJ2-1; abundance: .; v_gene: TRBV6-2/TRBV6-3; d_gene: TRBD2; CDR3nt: TGTGCCAGCAGTAACCCCGGACTAGCGGATTACAATGAGCAGTTCTTC; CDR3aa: CASSNPGLADYNEQFF
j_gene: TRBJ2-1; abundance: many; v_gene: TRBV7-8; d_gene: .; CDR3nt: TGTGCCAGCAGCTTCCGAGCCAAAAATGAGCAGTTCTTC; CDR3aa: CASSFRAKNEQFF
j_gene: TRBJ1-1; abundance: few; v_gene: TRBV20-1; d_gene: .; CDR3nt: TGCAGTGCTAGCCAAACCGGAGAAGCTTTCTTT; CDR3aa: CSASQTGEAFF
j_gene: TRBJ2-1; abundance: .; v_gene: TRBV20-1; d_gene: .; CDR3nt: TGCAGTGCTAGAGATAACAACTACAATGAGCAGTTCTTC; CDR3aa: CSARDNNYNEQFF
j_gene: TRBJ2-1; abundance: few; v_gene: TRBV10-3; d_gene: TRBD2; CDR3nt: TGTGCCATCAGTGGCCGGGAGGAGGATGAGCAGTTCTTC; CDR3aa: CAISGREEDEQFF
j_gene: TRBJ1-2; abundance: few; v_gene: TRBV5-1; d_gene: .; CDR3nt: TGCGCCAGCAGCACCGAGGCCAACTATGGCTACACCTTC; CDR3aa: CASSTEANYGYTF
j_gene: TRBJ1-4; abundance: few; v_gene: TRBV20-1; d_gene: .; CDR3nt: TGCAGTGAGAGACGGCTTGATGAAAAACTGTTTTTT; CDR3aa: CSERRLDEKLFF
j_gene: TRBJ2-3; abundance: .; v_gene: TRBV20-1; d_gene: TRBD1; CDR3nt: TGCAGTGCGAGGACAGGGGGGAGGGATACGCAGTATTTT; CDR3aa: CSARTGGRDTQYF
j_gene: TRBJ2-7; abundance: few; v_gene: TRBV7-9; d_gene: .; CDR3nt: TGTGCCAGCAGCTTAGGGGACAAATCTGGTTACGAGCAGTACTTC; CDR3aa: CASSLGDKSGYEQYF
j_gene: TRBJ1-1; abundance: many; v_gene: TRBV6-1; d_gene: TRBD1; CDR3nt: TGTGCCAGCAGTAAATCCGGGACAGGGCCGACAGCTGAAGCTTTCTTT; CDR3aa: CASSKSGTGPTAEAFF
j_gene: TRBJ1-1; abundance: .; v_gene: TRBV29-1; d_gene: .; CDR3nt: TGCAGCGTTGGTGGGGGTAGGGGTTACACTGAAGCTTTCTTT; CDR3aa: CSVGGGRGYTEAFF
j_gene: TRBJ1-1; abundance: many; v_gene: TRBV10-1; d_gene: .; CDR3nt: TGCGCCAGCAGCCCGGGAGGGGGGCGTGAAGCTTTCTTT; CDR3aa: CASSPGGGREAFF
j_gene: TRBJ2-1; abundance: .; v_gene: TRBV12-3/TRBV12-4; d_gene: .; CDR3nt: TGTGCCAGCAGTTTATCTAGTCTGAGTCTTGAGCAGTTCTTC; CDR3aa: CASSLSSLSLEQFF
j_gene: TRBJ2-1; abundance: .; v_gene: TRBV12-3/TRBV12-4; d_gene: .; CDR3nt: TGTGCCAGCAGTTTACAGGATGGGACGAAAGAGCAGTTCTTC; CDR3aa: CASSLQDGTKEQFF
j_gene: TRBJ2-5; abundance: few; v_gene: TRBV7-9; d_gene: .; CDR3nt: TGTGCCAGCAGCTTAGCAGAGAGGCTGACCCAGTACTTC; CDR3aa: CASSLAERLTQYF
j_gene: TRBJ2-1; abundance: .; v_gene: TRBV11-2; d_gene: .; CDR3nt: TGTGCCAGCAGCTTAAGGGGACACTACTACAATGAGCAGTTCTTC; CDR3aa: CASSLRGHYYNEQFF
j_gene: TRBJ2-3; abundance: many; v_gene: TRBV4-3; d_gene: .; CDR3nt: TGCGCCAGCAGCCAAGGGTACGCAGATACGCAGTATTTT; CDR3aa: CASSQGYADTQYF
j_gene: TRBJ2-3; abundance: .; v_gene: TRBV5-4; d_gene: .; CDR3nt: TGTGCCAGCAGCAACCCAGGGCGTTACACAGATACGCAGTATTTT; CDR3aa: CASSNPGRYTDTQYF
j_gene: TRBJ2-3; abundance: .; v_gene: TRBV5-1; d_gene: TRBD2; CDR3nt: TGCGCCAGCAGCTTGGGTTCTGACGGGGGGGCTTCAGATACGCAGTATTTT; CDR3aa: CASSLGSDGGASDTQYF
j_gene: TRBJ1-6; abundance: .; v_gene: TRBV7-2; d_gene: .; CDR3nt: TGTGCCAGCAGCCCCGAATGGGATTCACCCCTCCACTTT; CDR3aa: CASSPEWDSPLHF
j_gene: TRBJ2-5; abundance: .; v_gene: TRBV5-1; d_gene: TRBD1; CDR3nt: TGCGCCAGCAGCTTGAAGGGACAGGGGTCAGAGACCCAGTACTTC; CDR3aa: CASSLKGQGSETQYF
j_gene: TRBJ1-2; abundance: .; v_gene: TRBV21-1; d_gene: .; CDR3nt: TGTGCCAGCAGCAGTACAGGGCCTGGCTACACCTTC; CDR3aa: CASSSTGPGYTF
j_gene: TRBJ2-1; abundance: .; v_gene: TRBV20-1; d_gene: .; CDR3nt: TGCAGTGCTGAGACGGCTGCCTTCTACAATGAGCAGTTCTTC; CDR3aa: CSAETAAFYNEQFF
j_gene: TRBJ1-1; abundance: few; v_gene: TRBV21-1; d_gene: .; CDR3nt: TGTGCCAGCGGACAGGGGGACACTGAAGCTTTCTTT; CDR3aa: CASGQGDTEAFF